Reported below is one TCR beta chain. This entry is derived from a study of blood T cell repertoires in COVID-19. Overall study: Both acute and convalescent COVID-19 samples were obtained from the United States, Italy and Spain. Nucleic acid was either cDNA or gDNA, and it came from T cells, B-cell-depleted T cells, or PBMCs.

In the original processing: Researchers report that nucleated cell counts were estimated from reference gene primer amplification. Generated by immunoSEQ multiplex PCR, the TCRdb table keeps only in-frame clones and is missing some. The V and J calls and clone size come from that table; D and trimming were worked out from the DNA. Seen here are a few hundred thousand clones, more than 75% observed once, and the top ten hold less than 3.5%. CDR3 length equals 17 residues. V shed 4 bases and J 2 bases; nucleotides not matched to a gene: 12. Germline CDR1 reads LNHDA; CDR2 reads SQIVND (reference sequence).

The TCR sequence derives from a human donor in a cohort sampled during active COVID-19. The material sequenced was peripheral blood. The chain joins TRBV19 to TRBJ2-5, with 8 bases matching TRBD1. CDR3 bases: TGTGCCAGTAGTACCTCCTCCCGGACAGGGAGGCAAGAGACCCAGTACTTC. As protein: CASSTSSRTGRQETQYF.